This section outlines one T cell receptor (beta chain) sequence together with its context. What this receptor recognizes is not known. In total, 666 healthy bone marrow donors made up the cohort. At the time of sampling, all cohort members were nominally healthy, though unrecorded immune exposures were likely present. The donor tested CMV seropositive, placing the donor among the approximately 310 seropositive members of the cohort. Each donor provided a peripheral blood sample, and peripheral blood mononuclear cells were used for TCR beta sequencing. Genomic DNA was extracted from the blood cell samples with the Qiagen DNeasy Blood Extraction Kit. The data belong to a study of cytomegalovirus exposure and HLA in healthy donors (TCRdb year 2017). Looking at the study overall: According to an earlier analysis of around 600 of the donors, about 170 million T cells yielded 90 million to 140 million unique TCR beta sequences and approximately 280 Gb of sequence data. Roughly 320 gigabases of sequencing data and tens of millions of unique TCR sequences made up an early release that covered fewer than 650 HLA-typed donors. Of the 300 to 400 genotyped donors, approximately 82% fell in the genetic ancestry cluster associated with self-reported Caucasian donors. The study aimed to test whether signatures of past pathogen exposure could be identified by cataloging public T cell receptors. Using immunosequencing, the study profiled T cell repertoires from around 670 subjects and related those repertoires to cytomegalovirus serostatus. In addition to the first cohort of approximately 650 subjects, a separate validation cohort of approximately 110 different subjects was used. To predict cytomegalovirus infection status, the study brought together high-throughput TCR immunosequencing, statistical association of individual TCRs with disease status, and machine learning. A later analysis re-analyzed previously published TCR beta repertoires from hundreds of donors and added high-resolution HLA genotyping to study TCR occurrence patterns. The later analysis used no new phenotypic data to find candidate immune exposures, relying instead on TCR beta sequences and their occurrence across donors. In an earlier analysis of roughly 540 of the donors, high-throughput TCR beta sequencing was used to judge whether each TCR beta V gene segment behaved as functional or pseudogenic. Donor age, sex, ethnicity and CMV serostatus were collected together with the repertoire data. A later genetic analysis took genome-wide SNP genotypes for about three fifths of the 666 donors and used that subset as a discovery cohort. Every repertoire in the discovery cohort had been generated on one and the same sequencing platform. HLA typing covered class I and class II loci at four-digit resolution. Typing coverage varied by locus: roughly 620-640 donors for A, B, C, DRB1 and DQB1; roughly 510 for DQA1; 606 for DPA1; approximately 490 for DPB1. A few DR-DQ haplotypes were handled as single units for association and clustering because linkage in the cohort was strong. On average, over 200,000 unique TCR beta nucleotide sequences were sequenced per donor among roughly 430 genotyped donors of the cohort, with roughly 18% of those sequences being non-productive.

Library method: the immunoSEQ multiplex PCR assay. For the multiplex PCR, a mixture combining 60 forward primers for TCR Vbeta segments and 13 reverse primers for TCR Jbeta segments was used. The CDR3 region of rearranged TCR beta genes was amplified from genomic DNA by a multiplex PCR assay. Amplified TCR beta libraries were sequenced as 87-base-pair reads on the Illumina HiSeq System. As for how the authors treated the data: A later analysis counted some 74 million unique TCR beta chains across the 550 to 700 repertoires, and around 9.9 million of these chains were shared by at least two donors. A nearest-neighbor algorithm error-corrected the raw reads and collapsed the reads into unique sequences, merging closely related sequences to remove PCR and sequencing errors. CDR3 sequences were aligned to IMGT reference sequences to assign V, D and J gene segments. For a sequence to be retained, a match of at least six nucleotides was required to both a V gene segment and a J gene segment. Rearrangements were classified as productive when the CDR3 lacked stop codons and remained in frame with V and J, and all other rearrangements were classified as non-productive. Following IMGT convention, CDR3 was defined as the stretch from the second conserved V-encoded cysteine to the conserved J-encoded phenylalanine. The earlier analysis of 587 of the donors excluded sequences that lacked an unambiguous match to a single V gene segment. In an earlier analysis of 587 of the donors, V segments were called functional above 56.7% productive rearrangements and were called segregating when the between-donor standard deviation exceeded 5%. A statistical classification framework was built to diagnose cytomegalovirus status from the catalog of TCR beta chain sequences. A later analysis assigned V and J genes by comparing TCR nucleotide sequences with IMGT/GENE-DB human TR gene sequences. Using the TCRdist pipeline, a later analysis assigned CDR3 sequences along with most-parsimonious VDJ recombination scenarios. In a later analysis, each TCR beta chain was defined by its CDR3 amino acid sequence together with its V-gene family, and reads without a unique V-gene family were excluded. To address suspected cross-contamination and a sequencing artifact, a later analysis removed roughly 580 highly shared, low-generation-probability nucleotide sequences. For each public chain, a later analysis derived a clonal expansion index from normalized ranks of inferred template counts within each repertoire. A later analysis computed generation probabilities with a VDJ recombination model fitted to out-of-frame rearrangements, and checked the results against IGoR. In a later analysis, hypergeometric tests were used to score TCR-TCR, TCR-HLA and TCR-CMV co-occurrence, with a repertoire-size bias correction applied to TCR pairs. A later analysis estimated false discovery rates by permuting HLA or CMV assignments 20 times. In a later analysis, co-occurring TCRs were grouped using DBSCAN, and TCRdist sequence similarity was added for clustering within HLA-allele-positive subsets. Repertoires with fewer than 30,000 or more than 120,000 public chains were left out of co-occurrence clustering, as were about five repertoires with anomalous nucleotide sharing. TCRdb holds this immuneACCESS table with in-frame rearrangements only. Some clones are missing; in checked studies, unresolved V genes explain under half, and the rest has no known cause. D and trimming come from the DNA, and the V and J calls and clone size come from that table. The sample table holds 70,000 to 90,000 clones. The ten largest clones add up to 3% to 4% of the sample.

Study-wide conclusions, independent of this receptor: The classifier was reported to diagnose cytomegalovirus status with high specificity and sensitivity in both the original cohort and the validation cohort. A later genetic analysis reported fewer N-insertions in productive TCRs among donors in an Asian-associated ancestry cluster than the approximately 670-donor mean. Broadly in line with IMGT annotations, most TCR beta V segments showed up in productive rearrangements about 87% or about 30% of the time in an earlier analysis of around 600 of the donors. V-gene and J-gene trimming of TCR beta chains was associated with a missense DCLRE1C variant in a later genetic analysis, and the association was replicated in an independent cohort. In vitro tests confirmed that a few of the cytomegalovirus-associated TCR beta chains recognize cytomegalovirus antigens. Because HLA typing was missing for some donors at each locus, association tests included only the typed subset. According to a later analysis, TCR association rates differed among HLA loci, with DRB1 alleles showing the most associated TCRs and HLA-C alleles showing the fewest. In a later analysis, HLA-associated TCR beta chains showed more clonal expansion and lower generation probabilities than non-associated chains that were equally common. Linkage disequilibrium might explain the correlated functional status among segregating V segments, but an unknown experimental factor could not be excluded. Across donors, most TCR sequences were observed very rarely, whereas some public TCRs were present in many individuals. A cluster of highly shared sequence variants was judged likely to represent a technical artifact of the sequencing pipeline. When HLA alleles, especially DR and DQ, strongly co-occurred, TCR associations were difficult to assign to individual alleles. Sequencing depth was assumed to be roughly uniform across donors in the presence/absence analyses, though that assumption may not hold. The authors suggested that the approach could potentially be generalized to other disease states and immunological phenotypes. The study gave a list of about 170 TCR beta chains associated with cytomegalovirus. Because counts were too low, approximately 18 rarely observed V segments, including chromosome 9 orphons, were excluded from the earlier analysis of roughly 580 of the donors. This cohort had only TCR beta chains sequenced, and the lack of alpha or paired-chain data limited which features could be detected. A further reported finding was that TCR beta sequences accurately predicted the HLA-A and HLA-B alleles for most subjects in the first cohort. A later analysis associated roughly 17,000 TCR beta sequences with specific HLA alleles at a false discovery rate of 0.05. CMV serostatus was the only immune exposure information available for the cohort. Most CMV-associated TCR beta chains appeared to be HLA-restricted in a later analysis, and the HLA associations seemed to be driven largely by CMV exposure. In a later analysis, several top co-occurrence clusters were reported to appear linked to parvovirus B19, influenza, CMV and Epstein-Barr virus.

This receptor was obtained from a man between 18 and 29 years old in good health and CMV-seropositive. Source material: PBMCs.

The nucleotide sequence reads as follows: TGTGCCAGCAGTGACAGGGGTACCGGGGAGCTGTTTTTT. Translated, this is CASSDRGTGELFF. The chain employs TRBV6-4 and TRBJ2-2; perhaps TRBD1 is the D gene, with 5 bases matching. The germline V gene specifies MRHNA as CDR1 and SNTAGT as CDR2. Inclusive of the bounding cysteine and phenylalanine, the CDR3 is 13 residues long. Only the CDR3 DNA stays, 39 bases, in frame from base 1. The germline ends are 6 bases apart after V is trimmed by 2 bases and J by 5 bases.